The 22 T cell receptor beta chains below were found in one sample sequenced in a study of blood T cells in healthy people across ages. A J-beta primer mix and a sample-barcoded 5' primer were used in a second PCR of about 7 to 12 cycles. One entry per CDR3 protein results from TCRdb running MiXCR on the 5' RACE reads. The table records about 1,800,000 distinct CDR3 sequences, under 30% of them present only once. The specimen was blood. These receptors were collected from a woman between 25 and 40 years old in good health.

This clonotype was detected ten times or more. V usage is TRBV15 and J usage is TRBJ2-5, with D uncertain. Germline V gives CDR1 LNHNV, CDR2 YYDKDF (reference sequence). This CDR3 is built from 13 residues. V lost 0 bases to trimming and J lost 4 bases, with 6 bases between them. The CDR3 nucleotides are TGTGCCACCAGCAGAGATACGGGAGAGACCCAGTACTTC. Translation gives CATSRDTGETQYF.

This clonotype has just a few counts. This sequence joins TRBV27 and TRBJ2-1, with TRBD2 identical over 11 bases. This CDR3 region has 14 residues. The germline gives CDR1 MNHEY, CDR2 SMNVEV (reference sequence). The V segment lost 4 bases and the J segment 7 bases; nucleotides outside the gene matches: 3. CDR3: CASSSVAGGNEQFF. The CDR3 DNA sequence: TGTGCCAGCAGTTCCGTAGCGGGGGGGAATGAGCAGTTCTTC.

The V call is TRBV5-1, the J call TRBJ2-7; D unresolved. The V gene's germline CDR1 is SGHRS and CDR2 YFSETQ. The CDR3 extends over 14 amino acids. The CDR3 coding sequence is TGCGCAGCAAGCCCCGGTACCGGCTCCTACGAGCAGTACTTC. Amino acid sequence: CAASPGTGSYEQYF.

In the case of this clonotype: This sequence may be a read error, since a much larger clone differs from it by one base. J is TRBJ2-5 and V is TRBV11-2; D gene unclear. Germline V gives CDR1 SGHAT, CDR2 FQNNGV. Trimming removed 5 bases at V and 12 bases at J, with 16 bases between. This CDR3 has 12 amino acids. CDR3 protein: CASSTNAYEEYF. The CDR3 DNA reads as TGTGCCAGCAGCACCAACGCTTACGAGGAGTACTTC.

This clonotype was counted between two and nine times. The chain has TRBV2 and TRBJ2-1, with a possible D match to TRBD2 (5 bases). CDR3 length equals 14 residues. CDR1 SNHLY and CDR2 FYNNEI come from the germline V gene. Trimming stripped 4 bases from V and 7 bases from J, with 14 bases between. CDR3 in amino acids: CASSVSLAGNEQFF. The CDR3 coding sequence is TGTGCCAGCAGTGTCTCGCTAGCTGGTAATGAGCAGTTCTTC. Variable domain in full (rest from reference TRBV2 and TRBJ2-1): EPEVTQTPSHQVTQMGQEVILRCVPISNHLYFYWYRQILGQKVEFLVSFYNNEISEKSEIFDDQFSVERPDGSNFTLKIRSTKLEDSAMYFCASSVSLAGNEQFFGPGTRLTVL.

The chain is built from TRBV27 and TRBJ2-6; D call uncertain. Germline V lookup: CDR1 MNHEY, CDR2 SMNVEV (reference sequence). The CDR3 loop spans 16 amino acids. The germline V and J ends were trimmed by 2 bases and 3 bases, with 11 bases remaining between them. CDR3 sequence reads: CASSLKGGLGANVLTF. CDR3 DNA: TGTGCCAGCAGTTTAAAGGGTGGGCTTGGGGCCAACGTCCTGACTTTC.

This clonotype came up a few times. CDR3 nucleotides: TGCAGTGAAACAGACAGGGGGCCCTTGAGCTCCTACAATGAGCAGTTCTTC. Translating gives CSETDRGPLSSYNEQFF. This rearrangement joins TRBV29-1 to TRBJ2-1; TRBD1 matches at 10 bases. Germline-derived CDR1 and CDR2 are SQVTM and ANQGSEA. The length of the CDR3 is 17 residues.

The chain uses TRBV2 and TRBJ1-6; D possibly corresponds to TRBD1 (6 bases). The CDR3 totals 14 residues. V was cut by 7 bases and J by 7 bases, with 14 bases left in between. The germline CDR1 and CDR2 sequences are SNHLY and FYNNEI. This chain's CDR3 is CASISDSENSPLHF. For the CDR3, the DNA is TGTGCCAGCATCTCGGACAGTGAGAATTCACCCCTCCACTTT.

The CDR3 reads CASNRAPAYNEQFF. The CDR3 bases are TGCGCCAGCAACCGGGCCCCGGCCTACAATGAGCAGTTCTTC. The V and J genes are TRBV4-1 and TRBJ2-1, with D unresolved. The CDR3 spans 14 residues. Trimming took 7 bases from V and 2 from J, leaving 12 bases between them. The V gene's germline CDR1 is MGHRA and CDR2 YSYEKL.

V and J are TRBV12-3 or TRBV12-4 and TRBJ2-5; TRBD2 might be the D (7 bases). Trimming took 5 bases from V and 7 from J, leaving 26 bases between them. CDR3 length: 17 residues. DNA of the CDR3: TGTGCCAGCAGTCCACCCCTCGGTGGGGGGGCAGTAAGGACCCAGTACTTC. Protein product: CASSPPLGGGAVRTQYF.

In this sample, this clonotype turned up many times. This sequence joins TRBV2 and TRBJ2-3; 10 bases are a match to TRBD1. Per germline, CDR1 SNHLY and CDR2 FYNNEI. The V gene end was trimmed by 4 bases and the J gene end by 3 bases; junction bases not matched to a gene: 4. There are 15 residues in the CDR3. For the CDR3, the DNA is TGTGCCAGCAGTGCCCGGGACAGGGGTACAGATACGCAGTATTTT. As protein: CASSARDRGTDTQYF.

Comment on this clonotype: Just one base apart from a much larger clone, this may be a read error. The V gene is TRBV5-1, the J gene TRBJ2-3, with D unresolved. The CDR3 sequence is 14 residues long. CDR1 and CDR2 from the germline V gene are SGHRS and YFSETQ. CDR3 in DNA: TGCGCCGGCAGCTTGGGTACAGAGAAAGATACGCAGTATTTT. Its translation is CAGSLGTEKDTQYF.

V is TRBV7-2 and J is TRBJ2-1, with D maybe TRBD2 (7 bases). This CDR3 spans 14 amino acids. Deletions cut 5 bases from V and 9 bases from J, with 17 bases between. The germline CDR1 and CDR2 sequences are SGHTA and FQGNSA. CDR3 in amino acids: CASSQLGGAGEQFF. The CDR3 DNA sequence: TGTGCCAGCAGCCAGTTAGGGGGGGCAGGTGAGCAGTTCTTC.

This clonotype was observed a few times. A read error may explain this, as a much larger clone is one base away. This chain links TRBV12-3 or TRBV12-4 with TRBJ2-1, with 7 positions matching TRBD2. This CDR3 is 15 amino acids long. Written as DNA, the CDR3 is TGTGCCAGCAGTTGGGGCGGGAGCTCCTACGATGAGCAGTTCTTC. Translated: CASSWGGSSYDEQFF.

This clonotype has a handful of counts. The DNA of the CDR3 is TGTGCCACCAGTGATTTGAAGACAGGGAAAGATACGCAGTATTTT. The encoded protein is CATSDLKTGKDTQYF. The chain employs TRBV24-1 and TRBJ2-3; 7 nucleotides align to TRBD1. The CDR3 covers 15 residues. The J segment lost 5 bases and the V segment lost 0 bases, leaving 4 bases of the junction unmatched. The germline V gene has CDR1 KGHDR and CDR2 SFDVKD.

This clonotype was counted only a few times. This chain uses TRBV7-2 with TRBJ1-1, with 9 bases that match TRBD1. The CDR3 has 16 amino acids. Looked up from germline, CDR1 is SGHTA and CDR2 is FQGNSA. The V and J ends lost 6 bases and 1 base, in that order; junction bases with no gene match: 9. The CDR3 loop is CASRPGGTGRNTEAFF. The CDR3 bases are TGTGCCAGCAGACCGGGAGGGACAGGGCGGAACACTGAAGCTTTCTTT. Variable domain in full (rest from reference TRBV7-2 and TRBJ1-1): GAGVSQSPSNKVTEKGKDVELRCDPISGHTALYWYRQSLGQGLEFLIYFQGNSAPDKSGLPSDRFSAERTGGSVSTLTIQRTQQEDSAVYLCASRPGGTGRNTEAFFGQGTRLTVV.

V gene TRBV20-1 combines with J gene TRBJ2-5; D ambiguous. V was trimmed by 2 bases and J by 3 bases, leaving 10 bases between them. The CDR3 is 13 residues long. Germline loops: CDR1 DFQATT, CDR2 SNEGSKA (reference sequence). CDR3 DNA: TGCAGTGCTAGACCCGACCACAAAGAGACCCAGTACTTC. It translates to CSARPDHKETQYF.

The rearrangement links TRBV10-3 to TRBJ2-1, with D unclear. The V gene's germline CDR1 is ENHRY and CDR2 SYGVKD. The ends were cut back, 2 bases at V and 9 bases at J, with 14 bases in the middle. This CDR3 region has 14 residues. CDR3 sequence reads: CAISELEPTIEQFF. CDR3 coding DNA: TGTGCCATCAGTGAGCTCGAGCCCACGATTGAGCAGTTCTTC.

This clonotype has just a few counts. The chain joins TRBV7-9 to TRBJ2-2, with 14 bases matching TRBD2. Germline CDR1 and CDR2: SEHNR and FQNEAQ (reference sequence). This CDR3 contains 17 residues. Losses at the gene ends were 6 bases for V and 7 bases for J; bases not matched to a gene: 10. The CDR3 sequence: CASRPRLAGGPDGELFF. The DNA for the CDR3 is TGTGCCAGCAGGCCAAGACTAGCGGGAGGGCCGGACGGGGAGCTGTTTTTT.

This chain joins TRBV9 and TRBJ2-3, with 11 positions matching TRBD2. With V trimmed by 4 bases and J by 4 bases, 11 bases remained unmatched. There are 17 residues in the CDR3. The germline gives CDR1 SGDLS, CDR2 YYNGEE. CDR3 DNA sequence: TGTGCCAGCAGCACCTTCGGCGTAGCGGGAGGGGCAGATACGCAGTATTTT. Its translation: CASSTFGVAGGADTQYF.

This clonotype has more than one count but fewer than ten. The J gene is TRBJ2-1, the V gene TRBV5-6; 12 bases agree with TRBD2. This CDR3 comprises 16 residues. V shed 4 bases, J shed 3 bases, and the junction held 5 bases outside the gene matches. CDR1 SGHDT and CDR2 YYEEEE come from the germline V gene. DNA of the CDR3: TGTGCCAGCAGCCAAAGGACTAGCGGGGACTACAATGAGCAGTTCTTC. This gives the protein CASSQRTSGDYNEQFF. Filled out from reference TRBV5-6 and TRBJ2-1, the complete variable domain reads DAGVTQSPTHLIKTRGQQVTLRCSPKSGHDTVSWYQQALGQGPQFIFQYYEEEERQRGNFPDRFSGHQFPNYSSELNVNALLLGDSALYLCASSQRTSGDYNEQFFGPGTRLTVL.

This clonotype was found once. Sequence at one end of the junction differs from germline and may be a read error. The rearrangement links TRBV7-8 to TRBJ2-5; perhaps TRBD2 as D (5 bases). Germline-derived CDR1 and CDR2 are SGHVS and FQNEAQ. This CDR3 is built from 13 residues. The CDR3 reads CAGSFSGEETQYF. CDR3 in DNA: TGTGCCGGCAGCTTTTCCGGGGAGGAGACCCAGTACTTC.